A single sample gave rise to the 22 T cell receptor beta chains below, sequenced in a study of T cells in women clearing cervical HPV infection. The method was immunoSEQ multiplex PCR; TCRdb's version includes in-frame clones alone and lacks a portion of them. Its clone listing holds 25,000 to 30,000 clones. Sequencing was performed on blood buffy coat. These receptors all stem from a woman aged 18-69 years with a cervical HPV16 infection that either progressed to CIN3+ or cleared (not recorded which).

As for this clone: The read finishes 3 residues shy of the CDR3 end, and the germline J gene is used to complete it. This chain uses TRBV10-2 with TRBJ1-5; 8 bases fit TRBD1. Germline lookup yields CDR1 WSHSY and CDR2 SAAADI. The CDR3 covers 15 residues. V was pared by 5 bases and J by 0 bases, with 3 bases of the junction left unmatched. Incomplete CDR3 DNA: TGCGCCAGCAGTAGGGACAGGATTAGCAATCAGCCC. This sequence encodes CASSRDRISNQP. The full CDR3 protein reads CASSRDRISNQPQHF.

A remark on this clone: The read finishes 3 residues shy of the CDR3 end, and the germline J gene is used to complete it. This sequence joins TRBV5-8 and TRBJ1-2; 8 nucleotides line up with TRBD1. Per the germline V gene, CDR1 is SGHTS and CDR2 is YDEGEE. The CDR3 is 14 residues long. Losses at the gene ends were 6 bases for V and 4 bases for J; bases not matched to a gene: 8. CDR3 DNA (partial): TGTGCCAGCACCCTACAGGGGGATGTCTATGGC. It yields the protein CASTLQGDVYG. Given in full, the CDR3 is CASTLQGDVYGYTF. Complete variable domain (other parts from reference TRBV5-8 and TRBJ1-2): EAGVTQSPTHLIKTRGQQATLRCSPISGHTSVYWYQQALGLGLQFLLWYDEGEERNRGNFPPRFSGRQFPNYSSELNVNALELEDSALYLCASTLQGDVYGYTFGSGTRLTVV.

Turning to this clone: The missing CDR3 end, 3 residues past where the read stops, is filled in from the germline J gene. The chain couples TRBV30 to TRBJ2-5; weak D call: TRBD2 (7 bases). V was clipped by 1 base and J by 2 bases, with 17 bases between them. The CDR3 is made up of 16 amino acids. The germline V gene has CDR1 GTSNPN and CDR2 SVGIG (reference sequence). CDR3: CAWSDAGAGLQETQYF. CDR3 DNA, as far as it was read: TGTGCCTGGAGTGATGCGGGGGCGGGCCTGCAAGAGACC.

Worth noting for this clone: The DNA ends 3 residues before the CDR3 does, and the rest of the CDR3 is filled in from the germline J gene. This sequence joins TRBV5-6 and TRBJ2-7; tentatively, D is TRBD1 (6 bases). CDR1 SGHDT and CDR2 YYEEEE come from the germline V gene. Trimming stripped 3 bases from V and 1 base from J, with 14 bases between. This CDR3 is 15 amino acids long. CDR3 sequence: CASSWGTFSSYEQYF. CDR3 DNA, as far as it was read: TGTGCCAGCAGCTGGGGGACATTTTCTTCCTACGAG. The full variable domain, its missing parts supplied by reference TRBV5-6 and TRBJ2-7, is DAGVTQSPTHLIKTRGQQVTLRCSPKSGHDTVSWYQQALGQGPQFIFQYYEEEERQRGNFPDRFSGHQFPNYSSELNVNALLLGDSALYLCASSWGTFSSYEQYFGPGTRLTVT.

Note on this clone: Read data end 3 residues before the CDR3 end; the end is taken from the germline J gene. The gene calls are TRBV27 and TRBJ2-2; maybe TRBD2 (6 bases). This CDR3 has 13 amino acids. V lost 11 bases, J lost 5 bases, and 15 bases lay in between. Germline lookup yields CDR1 MNHEY and CDR2 SMNVEV (reference sequence). The CDR3 protein is CAPRTGETGELFF. The DNA read from the CDR3 is TGTGCCCCCAGGACGGGGGAGACCGGGGAG.

Turning to this clone: The read ends 3 residues shy of where the CDR3 ends; the end is completed using the germline J gene. V is TRBV3-1 (or the pseudogene TRBV3-2) and J is TRBJ2-5; possible D gene TRBD2, 5 bases. V was cut by 0 bases and J by 2 bases, with 10 bases left in between. This CDR3 spans 15 amino acids. The V gene's germline CDR1 is LGHDT and CDR2 YNNKEL (reference sequence). The CDR3 sequence is CASSQDPRGQETQYF. The part of the CDR3 DNA that was read is TGTGCCAGCAGCCAAGATCCTCGAGGGCAAGAGACC.

Remarks on this clone: The sequenced fragment ends 3 residues before the CDR3 boundary, so the rest is inferred from the germline J gene. J is TRBJ2-1 and V is TRBV5-1; D not resolved. CDR3 size: 14 residues. Trimming cost V 6 bases and J 0 bases, with 10 bases left between them. Per the germline V gene, CDR1 is SGHRS and CDR2 is YFSETQ. The DNA read from the CDR3 is TGCGCCAGCACCCTCACAAACTCCTACAATGAG. It codes for CASTLTNSYNE. The whole CDR3 sequence reads CASTLTNSYNEQFF.

For this clone: Sequencing ends 3 residues short of the CDR3 end; the germline J gene provides the rest. The V and J genes are TRBV28 and TRBJ2-7; D uncertain. Germline loops: CDR1 MDHEN, CDR2 SYDVKM. This CDR3 region has 14 residues. V dropped 7 bases and J dropped 6 bases, with 19 bases sitting between them. The CDR3 bases that were read are TGTGCCAGCATCCAAGGCCCAAGGGTAGGCGAG. Translating it yields CASIQGPRVGE. The entire CDR3 protein reads CASIQGPRVGEQYF.

In regard to this clone: The read ends 3 residues before the CDR3 terminus; that terminus is restored from the germline J gene. V gene TRBV6-1 combines with J gene TRBJ1-2; 8 bases agree with TRBD1. This CDR3 has 16 amino acids. Trimming at V came to 2 bases and at J to 5 bases, leaving 10 bases not matched to a gene. CDR1 is MNHNS, CDR2 SASEGT, per germline. This CDR3 is CASSEWVGTGSYGYTF. CDR3 bases read: TGTGCCAGCAGTGAATGGGTGGGGACAGGCTCGTATGGC.

To note about this clone: From the germline J gene comes the end of the CDR3, since the read stops 3 residues before it. The chain is built from TRBV18 and TRBJ2-3; no clear D. The CDR3 has 13 residues. Germline assignment: CDR1 KGHSH and CDR2 LQKENI. Trimming shortened V by 0 bases and J by 4 bases, and 5 bases separated the two germline ends. CDR3 DNA (partial): TGTGCCAGCTCACCACCGGCCTCAGATACG. As protein: CASSPPASDT. The entire CDR3 protein reads CASSPPASDTQYF.

Notes on this clone: The read terminates 3 residues before the CDR3 end, so the remaining end is supplied by the germline J gene. The chain couples TRBV6-1 to TRBJ1-6, with D perhaps matching TRBD1 (6 bases). V was pared by 2 bases and J by 10 bases, with 15 bases between. From germline, CDR1 is MNHNS and CDR2 SASEGT. There are 15 residues in the CDR3. CDR3 bases read: TGTGCCAGCAGTGAATATACAGGGAACGGGTCACCC. It specifies CASSEYTGNGSP. The complete CDR3 reads CASSEYTGNGSPLHF.

In regard to this clone: The read falls 3 residues short of the CDR3 end, and the missing part is taken from the germline J gene. The rearrangement links TRBV11-2 to TRBJ2-5; 11 bases align to TRBD1. Germline loops: CDR1 SGHAT, CDR2 FQNNGV. V shed 4 bases, J shed 5 bases, and the junction held 3 bases outside the gene matches. The CDR3 sequence is 14 residues long. CDR3 DNA (partial): TGTGCCAGCAGCTCCGGGACAGGGGGGGAGACC. Protein sequence: CASSSGTGGET. The full-length CDR3 reads as CASSSGTGGETQYF.

Details on this clone: The read comes to an end 3 residues before the CDR3 does, leaving the germline J gene to fill in the end. The V call is TRBV2, the J call TRBJ1-1, with D uncertain. CDR1 and CDR2 from the germline V gene are SNHLY and FYNNEI. Between the trimmed V and J ends, which lost 4 bases and 1 base, there was a span of 7 bases. The CDR3 spans 13 residues. The sequenced part of the CDR3 DNA is TGTGCCAGCAGTGGGGCAGGGAACACTGAA. Its protein product is CASSGAGNTE. From start to end, the CDR3 is CASSGAGNTEAFF.

About this clone itself: The read terminates 3 residues ahead of where the CDR3 ends, so the germline J gene completes it. The rearrangement links TRBV7-8 to TRBJ2-3, with 12 bases that match TRBD2. This CDR3 has 15 amino acids. From germline, CDR1 is SGHVS and CDR2 FQNEAQ. CDR3 loop: CASTKTSGRGETQYF. The CDR3 DNA, read in part, is TGTGCCAGCACCAAGACTAGCGGGAGAGGTGAGACG.

A note on this clone: The read ends 3 residues shy of where the CDR3 ends; the end is completed using the germline J gene. The rearrangement joins TRBV11-3 to TRBJ1-2; D is perhaps TRBD1 (6 bases). Germline CDR1 and CDR2: SGHNT and YENEEA. The CDR3 loop spans 13 amino acids. The chain's CDR3 is CASSSQGQSSYTF. The sequenced CDR3 bases are TGTGCCAGCAGCTCCCAGGGACAATCATCC. The full variable domain, completed using reference TRBV11-3 and TRBJ1-2, is EAGVVQSPRYKIIEKKQPVAFWCNPISGHNTLYWYLQNLGQGPELLIRYENEEAVDDSQLPKDRFSAERLKGVDSTLKIQPAELGDSAVYLCASSSQGQSSYTFGSGTRLTVV.

About this clone itself: The missing CDR3 end, 3 residues past where the read stops, is filled in from the germline J gene. The V and J genes are TRBV6-2 or TRBV6-3 and TRBJ2-1; the D gene is possibly TRBD1 (5 bases). Trimming left V 6 bases short and J 0 bases short, with 9 bases between. The CDR3 extends over 14 amino acids. The V gene's germline CDR1 is MNHEY and CDR2 SVGEGT. Incomplete CDR3 DNA: TGTGCCAGCAGCAGGGATCTCTCCTACAATGAG. Its translation is CASSRDLSYNE. From start to end, the CDR3 is CASSRDLSYNEQFF.

Points on this clone: The read finishes 3 residues shy of the CDR3 end, and the germline J gene is used to complete it. This chain joins TRBV2 and TRBJ2-5; possibly TRBD2 for D (7 bases). Germline CDR1 reads SNHLY; CDR2 reads FYNNEI. Trimming shortened V by 9 bases and J by 4 bases, and 21 bases separated the two germline ends. The CDR3 is 15 amino acids. The CDR3 reads CASTPAGGGGETQYF. The DNA read from the CDR3 is TGTGCCAGTACACCCGCTGGGGGAGGGGGAGAGACC.

Turning to this clone: The read gets to within 3 residues of the CDR3 end, and the germline J gene fills in the rest. The V gene is TRBV2, the J gene TRBJ2-3, with D perhaps matching TRBD2 (7 bases). The CDR3 length is 16 residues. V dropped 6 bases and J dropped 3 bases, with 19 bases sitting between them. Germline values: CDR1 SNHLY, CDR2 FYNNEI. CDR3 region: CASSSTLGGATDTQYF. CDR3 bases read: TGTGCCAGCAGCTCCACCTTGGGGGGGGCTACAGATACG.

As concerns this clone: The CDR3 end lies 3 residues beyond the end of the read and is filled in from the germline J gene. The V call is TRBV5-5, the J call TRBJ1-2, with a tentative D call TRBD1 (5 bases). In germline, CDR1 is SGHKS, CDR2 YYEKEE (reference sequence). The CDR3 covers 12 residues. V lost 4 bases to trimming and J lost 4 bases, with 8 bases between them. CDR3 residues: CASSQDTYGYTF. CDR3 DNA (partial): TGTGCCAGCAGCCAGGACACCTATGGC.

A word on this clone: Sequencing ends 3 residues short of the CDR3 end; the germline J gene provides the rest. This chain joins TRBV20-1 and TRBJ1-2, with D possibly being TRBD1 (6 bases). Germline CDR1 DFQATT, CDR2 SNEGSKA (reference sequence). The CDR3 consists of 14 residues. V lost 5 bases, J lost 1 base, and 14 bases lay in between. CDR3 bases read: TGCAGTGCTCGGGGGGGCAGCTTTAACTATGGC. This encodes CSARGGSFNYG. The complete CDR3 reads CSARGGSFNYGYTF.

With regard to this clone: The read gets to within 3 residues of the CDR3 end, and the germline J gene fills in the rest. This rearrangement joins TRBV6-2 or TRBV6-3 to TRBJ2-1; 8 positions agree with TRBD1. CDR1 is MNHEY and CDR2 is SVGEGT in the germline V gene. The CDR3 runs 16 residues. The ends lost 6 bases at V and 5 bases at J; junction bases unmatched: 12. The CDR3 sequence: CASSPRTGTGDNEQFF. The part of the CDR3 DNA that was read is TGTGCCAGCAGCCCCCGTACCGGGACAGGAGACAATGAG.

Notes on this clone: From the germline J gene comes the end of the CDR3, since the read stops 3 residues before it. This sequence joins TRBV6-2 or TRBV6-3 and TRBJ1-2; D is uncertain. Trimming removed 6 bases at V and 4 bases at J, with 12 bases between. The CDR3 extends over 13 amino acids. CDR1 is MNHEY, CDR2 SVGEGT, per germline. CDR3 loop: CASRTQAPYGYTF. The part of the CDR3 DNA that was read is TGTGCCAGCAGGACGCAGGCTCCCTATGGC.